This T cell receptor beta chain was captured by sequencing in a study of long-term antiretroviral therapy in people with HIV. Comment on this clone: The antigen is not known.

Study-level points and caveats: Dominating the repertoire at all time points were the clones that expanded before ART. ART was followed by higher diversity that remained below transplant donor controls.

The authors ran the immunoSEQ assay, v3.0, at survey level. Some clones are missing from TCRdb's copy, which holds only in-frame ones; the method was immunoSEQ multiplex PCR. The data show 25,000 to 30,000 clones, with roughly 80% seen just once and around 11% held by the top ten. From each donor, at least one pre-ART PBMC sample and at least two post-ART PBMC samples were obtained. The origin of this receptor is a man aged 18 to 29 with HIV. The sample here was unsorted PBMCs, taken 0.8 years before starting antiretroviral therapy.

Here the CDR3 DNA reads TGTGCCAGCAGTCCCCCCGCGGATACGCAGTATTTT. It yields the protein CASSPPADTQYF. The chain is built from TRBV28 and TRBJ2-3; D gene uncertain. Germline-derived CDR1 and CDR2 are MDHEN and SYDVKM. Trimming left V 5 bases short and J 6 bases short, with 9 bases between. This CDR3 contains 12 residues.